Described below is a single T cell receptor (beta chain) sequence and its context. This CDR3 is 14 amino acids long. V shed 1 base and J 3 bases; nucleotides not matched to a gene: 2. Germline CDR1 SGHVS, CDR2 FNYEAQ. This sample was taken from a study of blood T cell repertoires in COVID-19. Clones were read by immunoSEQ multiplex PCR, and TCRdb kept only the in-frame ones, dropping some. The sample includes under 200,000 clones, about 84% of them seen just once. Participant-reported clinical history was the basis for cohort assignment. Material: PBMCs or T cells enriched from blood (not recorded which). This TCR was recovered from a woman in her thirties or forties with acute COVID-19. This chain joins TRBV7-6 and TRBJ2-7; 8 bases are a match to TRBD1. The CDR3 coding sequence is TGTGCCAGCAGCTTAGAAACAGGGGGCTACGAGCAGTACTTC. Its protein product is CASSLETGGYEQYF.